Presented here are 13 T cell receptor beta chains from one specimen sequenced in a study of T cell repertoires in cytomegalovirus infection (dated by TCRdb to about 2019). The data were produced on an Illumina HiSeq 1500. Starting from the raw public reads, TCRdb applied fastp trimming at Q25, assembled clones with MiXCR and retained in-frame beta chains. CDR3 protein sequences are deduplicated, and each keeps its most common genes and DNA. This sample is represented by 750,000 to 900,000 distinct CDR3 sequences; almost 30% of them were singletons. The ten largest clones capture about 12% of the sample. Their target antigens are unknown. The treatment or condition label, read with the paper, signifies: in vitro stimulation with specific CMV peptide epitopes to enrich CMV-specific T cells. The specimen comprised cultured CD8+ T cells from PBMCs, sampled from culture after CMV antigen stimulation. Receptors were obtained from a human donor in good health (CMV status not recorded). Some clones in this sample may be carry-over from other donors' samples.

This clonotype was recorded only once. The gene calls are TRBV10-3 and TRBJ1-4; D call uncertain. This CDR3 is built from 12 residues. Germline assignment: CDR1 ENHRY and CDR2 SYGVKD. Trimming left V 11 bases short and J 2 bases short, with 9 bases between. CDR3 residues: CAVRTTNEKLFF. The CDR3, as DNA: TGTGCCGTTCGAACGACTAATGAAAAACTGTTTTTT.

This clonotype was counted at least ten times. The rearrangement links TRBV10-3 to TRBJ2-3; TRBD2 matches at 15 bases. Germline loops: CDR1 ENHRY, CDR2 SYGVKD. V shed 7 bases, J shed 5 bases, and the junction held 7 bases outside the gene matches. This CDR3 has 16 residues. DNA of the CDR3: TGTGCCATCAAACCGGGACTAGCGGGGGGTATAGATACGCAGTATTTT. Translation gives CAIKPGLAGGIDTQYF.

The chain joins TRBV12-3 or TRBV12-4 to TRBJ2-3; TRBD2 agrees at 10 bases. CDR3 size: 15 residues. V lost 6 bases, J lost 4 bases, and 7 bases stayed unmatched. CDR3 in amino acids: CASSPAGGHADTQYF. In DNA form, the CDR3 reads TGTGCCAGCAGCCCAGCGGGGGGGCACGCAGATACGCAGTATTTT.

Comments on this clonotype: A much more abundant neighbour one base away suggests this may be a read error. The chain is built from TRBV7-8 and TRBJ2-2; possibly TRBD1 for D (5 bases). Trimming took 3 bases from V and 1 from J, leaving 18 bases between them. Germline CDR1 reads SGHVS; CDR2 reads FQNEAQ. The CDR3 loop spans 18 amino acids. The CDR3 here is CASSFALGGAENTGELFF. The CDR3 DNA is TGTGCCAGCAGCTTTGCGTTGGGTGGGGCAGAGAACACCGGGGAGCTGTTTTTT.

The chain's CDR3 is CASGPDERAQGADTQYF. DNA of the CDR3: TGTGCTAGTGGCCCCGATGAACGGGCGCAAGGGGCAGATACGCAGTATTTT. V is TRBV12-5 and J is TRBJ2-3, with D perhaps TRBD1 (5 bases). Germline CDR1 and CDR2: LGHNT and FRNRAP. The CDR3 loop spans 17 amino acids. Trimming removed 6 bases from V and 4 bases from J, with 23 bases in between.

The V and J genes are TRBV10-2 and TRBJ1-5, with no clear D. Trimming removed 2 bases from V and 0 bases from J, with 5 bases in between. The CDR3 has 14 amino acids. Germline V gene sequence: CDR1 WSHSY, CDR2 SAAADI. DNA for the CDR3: TGCGCCAGCAGTGAGGCACCTAGCAATCAGCCCCAGCATTTT. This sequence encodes CASSEAPSNQPQHF.

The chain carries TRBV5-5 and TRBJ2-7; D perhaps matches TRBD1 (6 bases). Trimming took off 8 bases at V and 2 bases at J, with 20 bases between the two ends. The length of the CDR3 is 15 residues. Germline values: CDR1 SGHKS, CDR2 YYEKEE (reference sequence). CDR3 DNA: TGTGCCAGTTGGGGGATCGGGGACATCACCTACGAGCAGTACTTC. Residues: CASWGIGDITYEQYF.

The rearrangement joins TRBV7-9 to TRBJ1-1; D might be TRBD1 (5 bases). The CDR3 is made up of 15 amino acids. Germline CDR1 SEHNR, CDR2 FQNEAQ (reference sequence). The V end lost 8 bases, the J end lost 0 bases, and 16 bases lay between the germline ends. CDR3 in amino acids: CASLSGGGMNTEAFF. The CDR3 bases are TGTGCCAGCCTATCTGGCGGGGGAATGAACACTGAAGCTTTCTTT.

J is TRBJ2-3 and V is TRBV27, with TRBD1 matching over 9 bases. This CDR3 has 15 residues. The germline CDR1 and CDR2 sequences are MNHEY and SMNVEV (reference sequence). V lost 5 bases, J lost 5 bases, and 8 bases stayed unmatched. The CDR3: CASSPGTGWEDTQYF. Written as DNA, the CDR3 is TGTGCCAGCAGTCCCGGGACAGGGTGGGAAGATACGCAGTATTTT.

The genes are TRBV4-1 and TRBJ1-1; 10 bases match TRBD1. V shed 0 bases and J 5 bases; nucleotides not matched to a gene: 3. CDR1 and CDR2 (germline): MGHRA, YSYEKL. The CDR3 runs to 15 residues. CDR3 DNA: TGCGCCAGCAGCCAAGAGGACAGGGGGGGAACTGAAGCTTTCTTT. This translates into CASSQEDRGGTEAFF.

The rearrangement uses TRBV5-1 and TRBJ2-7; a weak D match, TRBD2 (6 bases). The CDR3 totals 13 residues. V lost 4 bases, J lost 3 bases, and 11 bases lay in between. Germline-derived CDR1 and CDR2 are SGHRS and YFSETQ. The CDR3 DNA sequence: TGCGCCAGCAGCCGAAAGGGACTCTACGAGCAGTACTTC. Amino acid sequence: CASSRKGLYEQYF.

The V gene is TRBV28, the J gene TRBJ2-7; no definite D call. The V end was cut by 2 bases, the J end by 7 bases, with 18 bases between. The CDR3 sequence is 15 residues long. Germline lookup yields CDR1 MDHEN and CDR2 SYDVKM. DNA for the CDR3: TGTGCCAGCAGTTTAGGGGATGAACGCCTAGGGGAGCAGTACGTC. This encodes CASSLGDERLGEQYV.

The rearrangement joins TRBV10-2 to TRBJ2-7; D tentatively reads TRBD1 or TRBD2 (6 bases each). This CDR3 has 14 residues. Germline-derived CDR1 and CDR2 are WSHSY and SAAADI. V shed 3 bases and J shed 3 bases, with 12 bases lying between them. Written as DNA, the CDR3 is TGCGCCAGCAGTGAAGTAGGGGGGAACTACGAGCAGTACGTC. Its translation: CASSEVGGNYEQYV.